This T cell receptor beta chain was documented in a study of cytomegalovirus exposure and HLA in healthy donors. Likely unrecorded immune exposures existed in these nominally healthy donors. The germline gives CDR1 MNHEY, CDR2 SMNVEV (reference sequence). The CDR3 spans 15 residues. Unmatched junction bases numbered 7, after V lost 5 bases and J lost 3 bases. There are a few counts of this clone. Primers: 60 Vbeta forward and 13 Jbeta reverse. Per the original data handling: An analysis that came later counted 70 million to 100 million unique TCR beta chains, roughly 11 million shared. The method was immunoSEQ multiplex PCR; TCRdb's version includes in-frame clones alone and lacks a portion of them. V, J and clone size derive from that table, while D and trimming were established from the DNA sequence. This repertoire shows some 40,000 clones, about 53% found once; its top ten account for around 6.2%.

The V gene is TRBV27, the J gene TRBJ1-1; 9 nucleotides align to TRBD1. The sequence derives from a woman aged 40 to 50 in good health and CMV-seropositive. Material for sequencing was PBMCs. The CDR3 coding sequence is TGTGCCAGCAGTCTACAGGGGGCTGCGGACACTGAAGCTTTCTTT. It codes for CASSLQGAADTEAFF.